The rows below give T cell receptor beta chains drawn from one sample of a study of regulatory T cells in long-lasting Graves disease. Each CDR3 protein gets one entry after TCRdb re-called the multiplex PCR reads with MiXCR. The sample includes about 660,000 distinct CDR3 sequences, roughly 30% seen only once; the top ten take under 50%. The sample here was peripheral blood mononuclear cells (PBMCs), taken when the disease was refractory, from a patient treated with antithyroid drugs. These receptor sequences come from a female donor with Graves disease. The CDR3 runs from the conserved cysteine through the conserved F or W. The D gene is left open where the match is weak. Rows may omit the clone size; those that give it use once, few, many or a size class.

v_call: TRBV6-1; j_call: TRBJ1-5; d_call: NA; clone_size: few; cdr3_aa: CATSTAYSNQPQHF; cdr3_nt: TGTGCCACCTCAACAGCCTATAGCAATCAGCCCCAGCATTTT
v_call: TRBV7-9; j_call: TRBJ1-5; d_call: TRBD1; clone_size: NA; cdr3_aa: CASGRGTGEYSNQPQHF; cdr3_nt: TGTGCCAGCGGAAGGGGAACAGGGGAATATAGCAATCAGCCCCAGCATTTT
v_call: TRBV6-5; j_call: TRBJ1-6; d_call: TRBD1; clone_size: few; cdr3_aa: CASSYSGQGNSPLHF; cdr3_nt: TGTGCCAGCAGTTACTCCGGACAGGGGAATTCACCCCTCCACTTT
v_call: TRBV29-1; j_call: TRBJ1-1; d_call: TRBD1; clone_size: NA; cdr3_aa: CSVPGTGGTEAFF; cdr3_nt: TGCAGCGTTCCCGGGACAGGGGGCACTGAAGCCTTCTTT
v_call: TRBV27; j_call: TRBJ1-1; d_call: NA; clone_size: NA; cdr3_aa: CASNPISDGALEAFF; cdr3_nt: TGTGCCAGCAACCCAATCTCGGACGGAGCTCTCGAAGCTTTCTTT
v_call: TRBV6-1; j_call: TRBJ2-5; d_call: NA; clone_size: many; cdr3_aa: CASSEAPGRETQYF; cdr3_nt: TGTGCCAGCAGTGAAGCGCCAGGGAGGGAGACCCAGTACTTC
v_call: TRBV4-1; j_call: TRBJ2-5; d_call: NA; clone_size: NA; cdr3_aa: CASSQGTVGAKETQYF; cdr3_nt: TGCGCCAGCAGCCAAGGGACGGTAGGGGCCAAGGAGACCCAGTACTTC
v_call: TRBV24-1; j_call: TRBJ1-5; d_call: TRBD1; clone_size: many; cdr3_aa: CATSGRDRDLGQPQHF; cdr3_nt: TGTGCCACCAGTGGCCGGGACAGGGACCTCGGTCAGCCCCAGCATTTT
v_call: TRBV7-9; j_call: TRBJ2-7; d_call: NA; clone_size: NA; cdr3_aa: CASNTNSYEQYF; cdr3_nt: TGTGCCAGCAACACTAACTCCTACGAGCAGTACTTC
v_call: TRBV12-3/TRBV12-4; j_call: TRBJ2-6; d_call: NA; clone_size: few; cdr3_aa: CASSLELGGSGANVLTF; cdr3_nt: TGTGCCAGCAGTTTAGAACTGGGTGGCTCTGGGGCCAACGTCCTGACTTTC
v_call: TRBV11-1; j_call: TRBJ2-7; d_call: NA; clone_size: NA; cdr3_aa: CASSLVLEPYEQYF; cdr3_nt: TGTGCCAGCAGCTTGGTACTAGAACCCTACGAGCAGTACTTC
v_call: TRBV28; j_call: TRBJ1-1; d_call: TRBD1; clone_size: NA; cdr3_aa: CASSLTTGTGGRGAFF; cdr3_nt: TGTGCCAGCAGTCTAACCACCGGGACAGGGGGCAGGGGAGCTTTCTTT
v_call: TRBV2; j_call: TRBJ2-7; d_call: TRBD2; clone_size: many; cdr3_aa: CASSNSGAAQVEQYF; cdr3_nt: TGTGCCAGCAGTAATAGCGGGGCCGCTCAGGTCGAGCAGTACTTC
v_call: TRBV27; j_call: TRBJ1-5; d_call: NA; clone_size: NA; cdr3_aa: CASSSRGSGLPQHF; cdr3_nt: TGTGCCAGCAGTTCCCGTGGATCAGGATTGCCCCAGCATTTT
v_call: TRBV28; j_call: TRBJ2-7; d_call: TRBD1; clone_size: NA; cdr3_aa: CASRRAGQGSEQYF; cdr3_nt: TGTGCCAGCAGGCGCGCGGGACAGGGCTCTGAGCAGTACTTC
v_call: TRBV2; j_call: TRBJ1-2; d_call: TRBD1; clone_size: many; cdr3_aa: CASSGDRDCYTF; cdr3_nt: TGTGCCAGCAGTGGGGACAGGGATTGCTACACCTTC
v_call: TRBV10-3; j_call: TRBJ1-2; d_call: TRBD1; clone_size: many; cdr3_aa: CAIRDRGRGYGYTF; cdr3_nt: TGTGCCATCAGGGACAGGGGGCGCGGCTATGGCTACACCTTC
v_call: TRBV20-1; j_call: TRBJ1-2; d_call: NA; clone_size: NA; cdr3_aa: CSARDIRGANYGYTF; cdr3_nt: TGCAGTGCTAGAGATATCAGGGGCGCTAACTATGGCTACACCTTC
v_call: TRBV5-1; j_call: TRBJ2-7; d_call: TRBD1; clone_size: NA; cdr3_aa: CASSQTTGVIDEQYF; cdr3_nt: TGCGCCAGCAGCCAGACCACAGGGGTAATCGACGAGCAGTACTTC
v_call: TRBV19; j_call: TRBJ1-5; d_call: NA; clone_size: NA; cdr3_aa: CASSIGGTAAQPQHF; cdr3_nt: TGTGCCAGTAGTATAGGAGGGACCGCTGCTCAGCCCCAGCATTTT
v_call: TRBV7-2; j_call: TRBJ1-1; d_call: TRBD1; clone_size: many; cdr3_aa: CASSLRGTGGSTLRTEAFF; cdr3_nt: TGTGCCAGCAGCCTACGGGGGACAGGGGGCTCAACCCTTCGAACTGAAGCTTTCTTT
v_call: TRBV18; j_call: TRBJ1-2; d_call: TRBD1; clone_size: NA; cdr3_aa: CASSPRGTDNYGYTF; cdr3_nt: TGTGCCAGCTCACCAAGGGGGACAGACAACTATGGCTACACCTTC
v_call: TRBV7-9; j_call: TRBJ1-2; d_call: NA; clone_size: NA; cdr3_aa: CAGAEVGNYGYTF; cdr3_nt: TGTGCCGGAGCGGAGGTGGGGAACTATGGCTACACCTTC
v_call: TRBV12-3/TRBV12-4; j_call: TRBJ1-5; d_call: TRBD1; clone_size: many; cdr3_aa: CASSLEGASNQPQHF; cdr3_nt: TGTGCCAGCAGTTTGGAGGGGGCAAGCAATCAGCCCCAGCATTTT
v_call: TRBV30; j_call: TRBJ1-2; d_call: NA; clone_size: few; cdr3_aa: CAWSRNYGYTF; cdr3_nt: TGTGCCTGGAGCAGGAACTATGGCTACACCTTC
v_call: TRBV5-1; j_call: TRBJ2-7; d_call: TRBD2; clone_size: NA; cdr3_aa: CASSLASASGRTISYEQYF; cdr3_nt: TGCGCCAGCAGCTTGGCCTCGGCTAGCGGGAGGACCATCTCCTACGAGCAGTACTTC
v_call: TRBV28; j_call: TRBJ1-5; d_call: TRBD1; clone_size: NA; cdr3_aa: CASRIQGGHQPQHF; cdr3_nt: TGTGCCAGCAGAATTCAGGGGGGGCATCAGCCCCAGCATTTT
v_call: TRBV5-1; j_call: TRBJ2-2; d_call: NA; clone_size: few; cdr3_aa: CASSLVWNTGELFF; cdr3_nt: TGCGCCAGCAGCTTGGTTTGGAACACCGGGGAGCTGTTTTTT
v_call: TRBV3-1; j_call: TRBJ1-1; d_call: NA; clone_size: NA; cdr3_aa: CASSQGQGNFF; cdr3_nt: TGTGCCAGCAGCCAAGGGCAGGGGAATTTCTTT
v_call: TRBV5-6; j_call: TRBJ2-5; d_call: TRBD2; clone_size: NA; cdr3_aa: CASSMGLAASQETQYF; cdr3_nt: TGTGCCAGCAGCATGGGACTAGCGGCTTCCCAAGAGACCCAGTACTTC
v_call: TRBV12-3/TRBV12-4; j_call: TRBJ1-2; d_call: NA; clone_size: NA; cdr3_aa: CASTPGAESGYTF; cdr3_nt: TGTGCCAGCACCCCCGGGGCGGAAAGTGGCTACACCTTC
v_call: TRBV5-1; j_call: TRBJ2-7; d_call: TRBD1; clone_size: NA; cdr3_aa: CASGEVYRGRYEQYF; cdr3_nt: TGCGCCAGCGGGGAAGTTTACAGGGGCCGTTACGAGCAGTACTTC
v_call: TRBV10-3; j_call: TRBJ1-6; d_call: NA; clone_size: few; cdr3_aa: CAISELGQLLHF; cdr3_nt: TGTGCCATCAGTGAGTTGGGGCAGCTCCTCCACTTT
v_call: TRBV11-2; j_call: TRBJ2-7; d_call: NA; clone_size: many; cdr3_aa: CASSSGRGNEQYF; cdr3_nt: TGTGCCAGCAGCTCAGGGAGGGGGAACGAGCAGTACTTC
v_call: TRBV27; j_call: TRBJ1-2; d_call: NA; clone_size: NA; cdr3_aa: CASSLSPVLNYGYTF; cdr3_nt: TGTGCCAGCAGTTTATCTCCAGTACTTAACTATGGCTACACCTTC
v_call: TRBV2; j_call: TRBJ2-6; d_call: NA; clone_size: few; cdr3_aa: CASKRELRSGANVLTF; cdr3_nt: TGTGCCAGCAAAAGGGAATTGCGCTCTGGGGCCAACGTCCTGACTTTC
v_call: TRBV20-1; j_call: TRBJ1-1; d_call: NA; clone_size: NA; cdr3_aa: CSATVMNTEAFF; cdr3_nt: TGCAGTGCGACGGTGATGAACACTGAAGCTTTCTTT